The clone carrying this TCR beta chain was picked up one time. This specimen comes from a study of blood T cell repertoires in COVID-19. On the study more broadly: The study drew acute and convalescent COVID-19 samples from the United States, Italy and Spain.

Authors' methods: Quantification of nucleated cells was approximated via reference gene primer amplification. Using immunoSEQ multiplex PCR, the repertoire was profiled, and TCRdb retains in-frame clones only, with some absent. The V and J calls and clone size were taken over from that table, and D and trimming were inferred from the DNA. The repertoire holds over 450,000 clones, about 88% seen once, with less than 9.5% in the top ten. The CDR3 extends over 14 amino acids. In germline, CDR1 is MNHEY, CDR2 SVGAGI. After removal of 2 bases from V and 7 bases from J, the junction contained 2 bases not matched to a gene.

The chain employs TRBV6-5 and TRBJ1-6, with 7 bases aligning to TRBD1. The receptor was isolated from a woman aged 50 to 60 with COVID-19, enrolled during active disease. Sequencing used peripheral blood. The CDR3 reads CASSYDRVNSPLHF. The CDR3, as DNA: TGTGCCAGCAGTTACGACAGGGTGAATTCACCCCTCCACTTT.